This T cell receptor beta chain was sequenced for a study of blood T cell repertoires in COVID-19. Study as a whole: Whether acute or convalescent, the COVID-19 samples came from the United States, Italy and Spain. Sample material is recorded as cDNA or gDNA derived from T cells, B-cell-depleted T cells, or PBMCs.

The trim removed 7 bases at V and 4 bases at J, leaving 12 bases unmatched. The CDR3 covers 16 residues. Germline CDR1 SEHNR, CDR2 FQNEAQ (reference sequence). In the authors' workflow: Amplification with reference gene primers provided the estimates of nucleated cell counts. Repertoires were generated with immunoSEQ multiplex PCR, while TCRdb's copy carries only in-frame clones and drops some. The D gene and trimming were derived from the DNA, and the V and J assignments and clone size from that table. This table holds about 160,000 clones, 90% found once. This receptor was identified in a man aged 55 to 70 with active or convalescent COVID-19. The chain carries TRBV7-9 and TRBJ2-1, with TRBD1 matching over 8 bases. Sequencing was carried out using peripheral blood. CDR3 sequence (DNA): TGTGCCAGCACCAAAGCAGGGGGCGGTTCATACAATGAGCAGTTCTTC. Protein sequence: CASTKAGGGSYNEQFF.